This T cell receptor (beta chain) was identified during a study of graft-versus-host responses after intestinal transplantation. General observations from the study: Circulating GvH clone levels at their peak were associated with HvG declines (early post-transplant).

Turning to this clone: Its cognate antigen is unknown.

The germline CDR1 and CDR2 sequences are WSHSY and SAAADI. The CDR3 covers 15 residues. The V end was cut by 3 bases, the J end by 4 bases, with 15 bases between. TCRdb's copy holds only in-frame clones and misses some; the assay was immunoSEQ multiplex PCR. The sample lists around 12,000 clones, 90% to 95% occurring once. This TCR was sampled from a human patient who received an intestinal transplant, so some T cells may come from the graft donor. Material: PBMCs, obtained 1032 days after intestinal transplantation. The V and J genes are TRBV10-2 and TRBJ1-2; D is possibly TRBD1 (5 bases). The CDR3 DNA reads TGCGCCAGCAGTGATCGGACGGGAGGGGCCTATGGCTACACCTTC. Its translation is CASSDRTGGAYGYTF.